The clone carrying this T cell receptor beta chain was seen a few times. The antigen remains unidentified. Any gene name here is a mouse gene name. Sequencing ends 4 residues short of the CDR3 end; the germline J gene provides the rest. The sample carries other DNA sequences with the same CDR3. Reverse transcription of extracted RNA yielded cDNA, which provided the sequencing template. TCRdb keeps only in-frame clones here, not all; method: immunoSEQ multiplex PCR. The repertoire has 200,000 to 300,000 clones, none seen only once; the ten largest take 1.2%. This entry belongs to a study of CD8+ T cells in alopecia areata. Study observations and caveats: Clonality was higher in lesional than normal scalp, especially in alopecia totalis/universalis. Clarity of TCR sharing across patients fell short of that in mice, possibly HLA-related. The study also sequences resident alphabeta T cells of normal skin in scalp samples.

Cells that came from pooled cutaneous lymph nodes were sorted using CD4, CD8alpha, NKG2D, NKG2ACE and other markers. Trimming took off 1 base at V and 0 bases at J, with 4 bases between the two ends. The CDR3 totals 14 residues. The germline CDR1 and CDR2 sequences are LGHNA and YNLKQL (reference sequence). Material for sequencing was CD4+ T cells sorted from a lymph node. This receptor was identified in a C3H/HeJ mouse with alopecia areata. The MHC haplotype recorded for the strain is H2-k. The chain couples TRBV5 to TRBJ2-1; D uncertain. CDR3 DNA, as far as it was read: TGTGCCAGCAGCCAAGGGTATAACTATGCT. It encodes CASSQGYNYA. The full CDR3 is CASSQGYNYAEQFF.